A single sample gave rise to the 3 T cell receptor beta chains below, sequenced in a study of blood T cells in healthy people across ages. PCR was performed a second time for roughly 7 to 12 cycles using a sample-barcoded 5' primer and a J-beta primer mix. One entry per CDR3 protein results from TCRdb running MiXCR on the 5' RACE reads. This repertoire shows hundreds of thousands of distinct CDR3 sequences, around 32% found once; its top ten account for 15%. Sequenced input: blood. The origin of the receptors is a woman of 80 years or more in good health.

This clonotype was seen at least ten times. The chain uses TRBV11-2 and TRBJ1-4; D unresolved. V was cut by 4 bases and J by 16 bases, with 7 bases left in between. The germline CDR1 and CDR2 sequences are SGHAT and FQNNGV. This CDR3 contains 9 residues. This chain's CDR3 is CASSSRKFF. The CDR3 region has the DNA TGTGCCAGCAGCTCACGGAAGTTTTTT. The full variable domain, rest sourced from reference TRBV11-2 and TRBJ1-4, is EAGVAQSPRYKIIEKRQSVAFWCNPISGHATLYWYQQILGQGPKLLIQFQNNGVVDDSQLPKDRFSAERLKGVDSTLKIQPAKLEDSAVYLCASSSRKFFGSGTQLSVL.

This clonotype was recorded many times. The gene calls are TRBV30 and TRBJ2-3; tentative D call: TRBD2 (5 bases). The V and J ends lost 1 base and 5 bases respectively, with 10 bases between them. Germline V gives CDR1 GTSNPN, CDR2 SVGIG (reference sequence). The CDR3 covers 13 residues. The CDR3: CAWSDFGVDTQYF. Here the CDR3 DNA reads TGTGCCTGGAGTGATTTCGGGGTAGATACGCAGTATTTT.

This clonotype was seen a handful of times. The chain has TRBV6-1 and TRBJ1-4, with 9 bases fitting TRBD1. The CDR3 has 15 residues. V shed 5 bases, J shed 6 bases, and the junction held 7 bases outside the gene matches. CDR1 and CDR2 (germline): MNHNS, SASEGT. The CDR3 spells CASSPTGGVDEKLFF. The CDR3 region has the DNA TGTGCCAGCAGTCCAACAGGGGGCGTGGATGAAAAACTGTTTTTT.